This T cell receptor beta chain originates from a study of T-cell reconstitution after alpha-beta-depleted transplantation in children. Findings of the study overall: It was reported that alpha-beta T cells came from several hundred expanded graft clones (about two months after transplant).

Of note for this clonotype: Its antigen is still unknown.

Unmatched junction bases numbered 2, after V lost 3 bases and J lost 6 bases. This CDR3 comprises 14 residues. Preparation of the TCRbeta library involved a method that used unique molecular identifiers. TCRdb reprocessed the PCR reads with MiXCR, giving one entry per CDR3 protein. This table holds under 250,000 distinct CDR3 sequences, roughly a sixth found once. V gene TRBV12-3 or TRBV12-4 combines with J gene TRBJ2-4; 10 bases are a match to TRBD1. Sequences were derived from PBMCs, mostly from graft donor cells, sampled 360 days after TCRalphabeta/CD19-depleted stem cell transplant. This TCR came from a male patient aged 2 to 9 who had a stem cell transplant for acute lymphoblastic leukemia, so the T cells may come from the graft donor. The CDR3 region is CASSFRDRGNIQYF. The CDR3, as DNA: TGTGCCAGCAGTTTCCGGGACAGGGGAAACATTCAGTACTTC.